The sequence of this T cell receptor (beta chain) was determined in a study of CD8+ T cells in alopecia areata. Trimming cost V 5 bases and J 0 bases, with 11 bases left between them. This CDR3 region has 16 residues. The V gene's germline CDR1 is SGHTA and CDR2 FQGTGA. Reverse transcription of extracted RNA yielded cDNA, which provided the sequencing template. The method was immunoSEQ multiplex PCR; TCRdb's version includes in-frame clones alone and lacks a portion of them. The sample lists around 120,000 clones, 55% to 65% seen once, with roughly 3.1% in the top ten. Regarding the study as a whole: Researchers report lesional scalp, most notably alopecia totalis/universalis, outstripped normal scalp in clonality. Scalp specimens additionally yield sequences from normal skin's resident alphabeta T cells. TCR sharing was clearer in mice than between patients, perhaps partly owing to patient HLA diversity.

Starting from PBMCs, sorting isolated CD4+ and CD8+ T cells. This clone has just a few counts. The antigen remains unidentified. Sequencing used CD4+ T cells sorted from blood. V gene TRBV7-3 combines with J gene TRBJ2-6; TRBD2 is a possible D gene (5 bases). The TCR originated in a human donor in good health. CDR3 bases: TGTGCCAGCAGCCCCGGTGGGAGCTCTGGGGCCAACGTCCTGACTTTC. It encodes CASSPGGSSGANVLTF.